This is a list of T cell receptor beta chains from one sample in a study of cytomegalovirus exposure and HLA in healthy donors. The data were produced by immunoSEQ multiplex PCR, yet TCRdb's version contains in-frame clones alone and is incomplete. The sample records approximately 110,000 clones, around 74% being singletons. The sequenced sample was PBMCs. All receptors derive from a woman aged 40 to 50 in good health and CMV-seropositive. Both conserved end residues are part of each CDR3. Each record gives: CDR3 protein, CDR3 DNA, clone size, J gene, V gene, D gene. D genes are given only for firm matches. Rows may omit the clone size; those that give it use once, few, many or a size class.

CDR3: CASSLLYRAKPRETQYF
DNA: TGTGCCAGCAGTTTACTTTACAGGGCTAAGCCAAGAGAGACCCAGTACTTC
size: NA
J: TRBJ2-5
V: TRBV28
D: NA

CDR3: CASGLVIGQGDYGYTF
DNA: TGTGCTAGTGGTTTGGTAATAGGACAGGGAGACTATGGCTACACCTTC
size: NA
J: TRBJ1-2
V: TRBV12-5
D: TRBD1

CDR3: CSVLGQGYGYTF
DNA: TGCAGCGTTTTGGGACAGGGGTATGGCTACACCTTC
size: NA
J: TRBJ1-2
V: TRBV29-1
D: TRBD1

CDR3: CASSQAGTGSYEQYF
DNA: TGTGCCAGCAGTCAAGCCGGGACAGGGTCTTACGAGCAGTACTTC
size: NA
J: TRBJ2-7
V: TRBV28
D: TRBD1

CDR3: CASSQETGTGYYSEQYF
DNA: TGCGCCAGCAGCCAAGAGACCGGGACAGGGTACTACAGCGAGCAGTACTTC
size: NA
J: TRBJ2-7
V: TRBV4-3
D: TRBD1

CDR3: CASSGTGLASYGYTF
DNA: TGCGCCAGCAGTGGAACAGGGTTGGCAAGCTATGGCTACACCTTC
size: NA
J: TRBJ1-2
V: TRBV5-1
D: NA

CDR3: CASQVLTGGPPSNTGELFF
DNA: TGTGCCAGCCAAGTTTTAACAGGGGGCCCCCCCTCGAACACCGGGGAGCTGTTTTTT
size: NA
J: TRBJ2-2
V: TRBV28
D: TRBD1

CDR3: CATARRTASTDTQYF
DNA: TGTGCCACCGCGAGGAGGACAGCTAGCACAGATACGCAGTATTTT
size: NA
J: TRBJ2-3
V: TRBV6-4
D: NA

CDR3: CATQAGGSTDTQYF
DNA: TGCGCCACCCAAGCGGGAGGAAGCACAGATACGCAGTATTTT
size: NA
J: TRBJ2-3
V: TRBV5-1
D: TRBD2

CDR3: CASSMTVNNEQFF
DNA: TGTGCCAGTAGTATGACAGTTAACAATGAGCAGTTCTTC
size: NA
J: TRBJ2-1
V: TRBV19
D: NA

CDR3: CASSMSGILYEQYF
DNA: TGTGCCAGTAGTATGTCGGGAATCCTCTACGAGCAGTACTTC
size: NA
J: TRBJ2-7
V: TRBV19
D: NA

CDR3: CASSPEGAGSTIYF
DNA: TGTGCCAGCTCACCAGAAGGAGCCGGGAGCACCATATATTTT
size: NA
J: TRBJ1-3
V: TRBV18
D: NA

CDR3: CASSPMEIGYSPLHF
DNA: TGTGCCAGCTCTCCGATGGAGATTGGGTACTCACCCCTCCACTTT
size: NA
J: TRBJ1-6
V: TRBV18
D: NA

CDR3: CASSQGPNRVYEQYF
DNA: TGCGCCAGCAGCCAAGGCCCCAACAGGGTCTACGAGCAGTACTTC
size: NA
J: TRBJ2-7
V: TRBV4-1
D: NA

CDR3: CASSLTGRDEKLFF
DNA: TGTGCCAGCAGCTTGACAGGGCGGGATGAAAAACTGTTTTTT
size: NA
J: TRBJ1-4
V: TRBV7-9
D: TRBD1

CDR3: CASSLFSVGSGGIQPQHF
DNA: TGTGCCAGCAGTTTATTTAGTGTGGGGTCAGGGGGCATTCAGCCCCAGCATTTT
size: NA
J: TRBJ1-5
V: TRBV27
D: TRBD1

CDR3: CASSLYTGTTNEKLFF
DNA: TGTGCCAGCAGCCTTTACACCGGGACAACTAATGAAAAACTGTTTTTT
size: NA
J: TRBJ1-4
V: TRBV11-2
D: NA

CDR3: CASSLGSRTSMGDTQYF
DNA: TGTGCCAGCAGCTTAGGTTCCCGGACTAGTATGGGAGATACGCAGTATTTT
size: NA
J: TRBJ2-3
V: TRBV7-6
D: TRBD2

CDR3: CASTRRGYNQPQHF
DNA: TGTGCCAGCACGAGGCGGGGGTACAATCAGCCCCAGCATTTT
size: NA
J: TRBJ1-5
V: TRBV28
D: NA

CDR3: CASSWTSEYNEQFF
DNA: TGTGCCAGTAGCTGGACTAGCGAGTACAATGAGCAGTTCTTC
size: NA
J: TRBJ2-1
V: TRBV19
D: TRBD2

CDR3: CASSAWRTSGNTIYF
DNA: TGTGCCAGCAGCGCGTGGAGGACCTCTGGAAACACCATATATTTT
size: NA
J: TRBJ1-3
V: TRBV13
D: NA

CDR3: CATSRELTSGISYEQYF
DNA: TGTGCCACCAGCAGAGAGCTGACTAGCGGGATAAGCTACGAGCAGTACTTC
size: NA
J: TRBJ2-7
V: TRBV15
D: TRBD2

CDR3: CASSLAESTEAFF
DNA: TGCGCCAGCAGCTTGGCCGAGAGCACTGAAGCTTTCTTT
size: NA
J: TRBJ1-1
V: TRBV5-1
D: NA

CDR3: CASSVDRGGFPDTQYF
DNA: TGTGCCAGCAGCGTAGATCGCGGGGGATTCCCGGATACGCAGTATTTT
size: NA
J: TRBJ2-3
V: TRBV9
D: TRBD2

CDR3: CASSALWANVLTF
DNA: TGTGCCAGCAGTGCCCTCTGGGCCAACGTCCTGACTTTC
size: NA
J: TRBJ2-6
V: TRBV2
D: NA

CDR3: CASSRPLAGGPVGEQFF
DNA: TGTGCCAGCAGCCGACCCTTAGCGGGAGGGCCCGTAGGGGAGCAGTTCTTC
size: NA
J: TRBJ2-1
V: TRBV28
D: TRBD2

CDR3: CASTGDLSYEQYF
DNA: TGTGCCAGCACAGGGGACCTTTCCTACGAGCAGTACTTC
size: NA
J: TRBJ2-7
V: TRBV28
D: NA

CDR3: CASSDTKDRVNYEQYF
DNA: TGTGCCAGCAGTGACACAAAGGACAGGGTCAACTACGAGCAGTACTTC
size: few
J: TRBJ2-7
V: TRBV6-1
D: TRBD1

CDR3: CASSLGAETQYF
DNA: TGTGCCAGCAGTTTAGGTGCGGAGACCCAGTACTTC
size: NA
J: TRBJ2-5
V: TRBV28
D: NA

CDR3: CASSLRDRGRMFF
DNA: TGCGCCAGCAGCTTGCGGGACAGGGGGCGTATGTTTTTT
size: once
J: TRBJ1-4
V: TRBV5-1
D: TRBD1

CDR3: CASSLRTGDGYTF
DNA: TGTGCCAGCAGCTTAAGAACAGGGGATGGCTACACCTTC
size: NA
J: TRBJ1-2
V: TRBV7-6
D: TRBD1

CDR3: CASSLRSGWVPDTQYF
DNA: TGCGCCAGCAGCCTGCGGTCCGGATGGGTGCCAGATACGCAGTATTTT
size: NA
J: TRBJ2-3
V: TRBV4-1
D: NA

CDR3: CASSKVLDSPDTQYF
DNA: TGTGCCAGCAGCAAAGTGCTAGACTCTCCAGATACGCAGTATTTT
size: NA
J: TRBJ2-3
V: TRBV5-4
D: NA

CDR3: CASSPAGDYGYTF
DNA: TGTGCCAGCTCACCTGCCGGGGACTATGGCTACACCTTC
size: NA
J: TRBJ1-2
V: TRBV18
D: NA

CDR3: CASSAQAQGTNSPLHF
DNA: TGTGCCAGCAGCGCCCAAGCACAGGGAACTAATTCACCCCTCCACTTT
size: NA
J: TRBJ1-6
V: TRBV7-9
D: NA

CDR3: CASSWELREQSYEQYF
DNA: TGTGCCAGCAGTTGGGAGCTTAGGGAGCAATCCTACGAGCAGTACTTC
size: NA
J: TRBJ2-7
V: TRBV28
D: NA

CDR3: CASSGNRDSYEQYF
DNA: TGTGCCAGCAGTGGGAACAGGGATTCCTACGAGCAGTACTTC
size: NA
J: TRBJ2-7
V: TRBV2
D: NA

CDR3: CAISELDRASSEQYF
DNA: TGTGCCATCAGTGAGTTGGACAGGGCGAGTAGCGAGCAGTACTTC
size: NA
J: TRBJ2-7
V: TRBV10-3
D: TRBD1

CDR3: CASSVTPTGNTEAFF
DNA: TGTGCCAGCAGCGTAACCCCGACAGGGAACACTGAAGCTTTCTTT
size: NA
J: TRBJ1-1
V: TRBV9
D: NA

CDR3: CASSRPGGTEAFF
DNA: TGCGCCAGCAGCCGCCCGGGGGGCACTGAAGCTTTCTTT
size: NA
J: TRBJ1-1
V: TRBV4-1
D: NA

CDR3: CSVDNPRGVRGNEQFF
DNA: TGCAGCGTTGATAACCCCAGGGGGGTCAGAGGAAATGAGCAGTTCTTC
size: NA
J: TRBJ2-1
V: TRBV29-1
D: NA

CDR3: CASSPSGPSSYNSPLHF
DNA: TGTGCCAGCTCACCCAGCGGACCAAGCTCCTATAATTCACCCCTCCACTTT
size: NA
J: TRBJ1-6
V: TRBV18
D: NA